This entry lists 22 T cell receptor beta chains sequenced from one sample in a study of CD8+ T cells in alopecia areata. Extraction and reverse transcription of RNA yielded cDNA as the sequencing template. Produced via immunoSEQ multiplex PCR; TCRdb's table is partial and in-frame only. Of 100,000 to 150,000 clones in the sample, 45% to 60% were seen once. This specimen was CD4+ T cells sorted from blood, taken at week 0. All receptors come from a human donor with alopecia areata.

In the case of this clone: The sample holds other DNA sequences that translate to the same CDR3. The V and J genes are TRBV7-3 and TRBJ2-1, with D maybe TRBD1 (5 bases). Germline V gives CDR1 SGHTA, CDR2 FQGTGA. Trimming took 3 bases from V and 0 from J, leaving 9 bases between them. The CDR3 is 15 residues long. The CDR3 sequence: CASSLGQGSYNEQFF. The CDR3, as DNA: TGTGCCAGCAGCTTGGGGCAGGGCTCCTACAATGAGCAGTTCTTC.

The chain uses TRBV18 and TRBJ1-1; 7 bases are a match to TRBD1. After removal of 0 bases from V and 7 bases from J, the junction contained 5 bases not matched to a gene. Germline lookup yields CDR1 KGHSH and CDR2 LQKENI. The CDR3 extends over 14 amino acids. As DNA, the CDR3 is TGTGCCAGCTCACCACCGTTACAGGGGAATGAAGCTTTCTTT. Protein product: CASSPPLQGNEAFF.

The chain combines TRBV5-4 with TRBJ2-5; 8 bases match TRBD1. The V gene's germline CDR1 is SGHNT and CDR2 YYREEE (reference sequence). The V segment lost 8 bases and the J segment 1 base; nucleotides outside the gene matches: 7. There are 14 residues in the CDR3. The CDR3 sequence: CASRRGQPQETQYF. Written as DNA, the CDR3 is TGTGCCAGTCGCAGGGGGCAGCCCCAAGAGACCCAGTACTTC.

The chain couples TRBV5-1 to TRBJ1-2; D perhaps matches TRBD1 (6 bases). This CDR3 is 13 amino acids long. The V end lost 3 bases, the J end lost 5 bases, and 11 bases lay between the germline ends. CDR1 SGHRS and CDR2 YFSETQ come from the germline V gene. The CDR3 region has the DNA TGCGCCAGCAGCTCAGGGGTAGAATATGGCTACACCTTC. Translating it yields CASSSGVEYGYTF.

The chain has TRBV19 and TRBJ1-5; D is uncertain. Trimming left V 3 bases short and J 2 bases short, with 14 bases between. This CDR3 region has 16 residues. The V gene's germline CDR1 is LNHDA and CDR2 SQIVND (reference sequence). The CDR3 nucleotides read TGTGCCAGTAGTATCCCCGGACGGGCCGGCAATCAGCCCCAGCATTTT. Amino acid sequence: CASSIPGRAGNQPQHF.

This clone turned up a few times. One end of the junction does not line up with germline, which may come from a read error. The chain is built from TRBV5-1 and TRBJ2-7; D possibly corresponds to TRBD1 (6 bases). Germline CDR1 is SGHRS and CDR2 is YFSETQ. The CDR3 is 15 residues long. The CDR3 bases are TGCGCCAGCAGCGTACAGGGATTTGCCTCCAACGAGCAGTACTTC. Translating gives CASSVQGFASNEQYF.

The genes are TRBV2 and TRBJ2-5; D is perhaps TRBD1 or TRBD2 (5 bases each). Trimming shortened V by 7 bases and J by 5 bases, and 26 bases separated the two germline ends. Germline CDR1 and CDR2: SNHLY and FYNNEI. This CDR3 has 17 amino acids. The CDR3 DNA is TGTGCCAGCACTGGCGGGCCAGGGCGAGAGCAAGGGGAGACCCAGTACTTC. This encodes CASTGGPGREQGETQYF.

This clone showed up just a few times. CDR3 coding DNA: TGTGCCACCTCGACAGCAACCCTAGACTCCTACGAGCAGTACTTC. It codes for CATSTATLDSYEQYF. This chain connects TRBV10-3 to TRBJ2-7, with D possibly matching TRBD1 (5 bases). The germline V gene has CDR1 ENHRY and CDR2 SYGVKD. CDR3 length: 15 amino acids. V lost 10 bases to trimming and J lost 0 bases, with 19 bases between them.

V is TRBV4-2 and J is TRBJ1-1, with unresolved D. This CDR3 is built from 15 residues. The germline CDR1 and CDR2 sequences are LGHNA and YNFKEQ. Trimming pared 0 bases from V and 1 base from J, leaving 9 bases between. The CDR3 nucleotides are TGTGCCAGCAGCCAAGATACTTCATGGAACACTGAAGCTTTCTTT. Protein sequence: CASSQDTSWNTEAFF.

The rearrangement links TRBV29-1 to TRBJ2-3, with D possibly being TRBD2 (6 bases). V was pared by 4 bases and J by 3 bases, with 14 bases between. Germline CDR1 is SQVTM and CDR2 is ANQGSEA. This CDR3 has 14 amino acids. This CDR3 is CSVVGQGGTDTQYF. DNA for the CDR3: TGCAGCGTTGTAGGCCAGGGAGGTACAGATACGCAGTATTTT.

Regarding this clone: Its ends do not fully match the called genes, so a read error is possible. The rearrangement joins TRBV7-6 to TRBJ2-7; D is uncertain. This CDR3 is 10 amino acids long. From germline, CDR1 is SGHVS and CDR2 FNYEAQ. The CDR3 nucleotides are TGTGCCAGCAGCTCCGGTACAATGCACTTC. Its protein is CASSSGTMHF.

This clone was seen a few times. The DNA for the CDR3 is TGTGCCAGCAAAGGACAGTTAAGCATTCAGTACTTC. This gives the protein CASKGQLSIQYF. The chain combines TRBV6-6 with TRBJ2-4; D is possibly TRBD1 (6 bases). The germline V gene has CDR1 MNHNY and CDR2 SVGAGI (reference sequence). The CDR3 runs to 12 residues. V shed 7 bases and J shed 9 bases, with 13 bases lying between them.

This clone was found a few times. The V gene is TRBV5-1, the J gene TRBJ2-3, with D perhaps matching TRBD2 (5 bases). CDR3 size: 13 residues. Trimming took 5 bases from V and 0 from J, leaving 7 bases between them. Per germline, CDR1 SGHRS and CDR2 YFSETQ. CDR3 bases: TGCGCCAGCAGACTAGAGAGCACAGATACGCAGTATTTT. Amino acids: CASRLESTDTQYF. The entire variable domain, with the rest obtained from reference TRBV5-1 and TRBJ2-3, is as follows: KAGVTQTPRYLIKTRGQQVTLSCSPISGHRSVSWYQQTPGQGLQFLFEYFSETQRNKGNFPGRFSGRQFSNSRSEMNVSTLELGDSALYLCASRLESTDTQYFGPGTRLTVL.

The chain uses TRBV11-3 and TRBJ2-7; 12 nucleotides match TRBD2. With 6 bases clipped from V and 6 bases from J, the junction kept 6 bases outside the gene matches. The CDR3 has 14 residues. CDR1 SGHNT and CDR2 YENEEA come from the germline V gene. The chain's CDR3 is CASSPTSGSSEQYF. The CDR3 DNA sequence: TGTGCCAGCAGTCCGACTAGCGGGAGCTCCGAGCAGTACTTC.

This chain uses TRBV30 with TRBJ2-7, with D unresolved. The germline CDR1 and CDR2 sequences are GTSNPN and SVGIG (reference sequence). The CDR3 runs to 17 residues. V was cut by 3 bases and J by 6 bases, with 27 bases left in between. For the CDR3, the DNA is TGTGCCTGGAGCATCAGCCGTACCTATAAGTCTGTAGGCGAGCAGTACTTC. This gives the protein CAWSISRTYKSVGEQYF.

This chain connects TRBV10-3 to TRBJ2-7, with 10 bases that match TRBD2. The germline gives CDR1 ENHRY, CDR2 SYGVKD. Losses at the gene ends were 4 bases for V and 5 bases for J; bases not matched to a gene: 5. The CDR3 covers 14 residues. CDR3 residues: CAISAASGSDEQYF. In DNA form, the CDR3 reads TGTGCCATCAGTGCCGCTAGCGGGAGTGACGAGCAGTACTTC.

V and J are TRBV2 and TRBJ1-5, with 10 bases fitting TRBD1. Germline V CDR1 and CDR2: SNHLY, FYNNEI. The CDR3 runs 17 residues. After removal of 1 base from V and 1 base from J, the junction contained 4 bases not matched to a gene. DNA for the CDR3: TGTGCCAGCAGTGAAGAGGGGACAGGGGTAAGCAATCAGCCCCAGCATTTT. The encoded protein is CASSEEGTGVSNQPQHF.

The rearrangement joins TRBV19 to TRBJ1-5; tentative D call: TRBD1 (6 bases). V was pared by 5 bases and J by 0 bases, with 14 bases between. There are 16 residues in the CDR3. Germline V CDR1 and CDR2: LNHDA, SQIVND (reference sequence). The CDR3 protein is CASSGQRGYSNQPQHF. The CDR3 DNA follows: TGTGCCAGTAGTGGACAGCGGGGGTATAGCAATCAGCCCCAGCATTTT.

V is TRBV4-2 and J is TRBJ2-7, with 9 bases lining up with TRBD2. Per germline, CDR1 LGHNA and CDR2 YNFKEQ. V shed 1 base, J shed 4 bases, and the junction held 8 bases outside the gene matches. CDR3 size: 16 residues. CDR3 loop: CASSQAPRGGRYEQYF. CDR3 nucleotide sequence: TGTGCCAGCAGCCAAGCACCGCGGGGGGGCCGATACGAGCAGTACTTC.

The rearrangement uses TRBV7-3 and TRBJ2-2; possibly TRBD2 for D (5 bases). V lost 2 bases and J lost 1, with 8 bases in between. Germline lookup yields CDR1 SGHTA and CDR2 FQGTGA. The CDR3 runs 15 residues. The CDR3 region has the DNA TGTGCCAGCAGCTTAGTCGGGGTGAACACCGGGGAGCTGTTTTTT. It codes for CASSLVGVNTGELFF. The full variable domain, its missing parts supplied by reference TRBV7-3 and TRBJ2-2, is GAGVSQTPSNKVTEKGKYVELRCDPISGHTALYWYRQSLGQGPEFLIYFQGTGAADDSGLPNDRFFAVRPEGSVSTLKIQRTERGDSAVYLCASSLVGVNTGELFFGEGSRLTVL.

In its sample, this clone was seen a few times. The chain uses TRBV7-3 and TRBJ2-6, with a weak D call TRBD2 (6 bases). CDR1 SGHTA and CDR2 FQGTGA come from the germline V gene. V lost 5 bases, J lost 0 bases, and 17 bases lay in between. The CDR3 runs 18 residues. This chain's CDR3 is CASSPKGRGGSGANVLTF. For the CDR3, the DNA is TGTGCCAGCAGCCCCAAGGGACGGGGAGGCTCTGGGGCCAACGTCCTGACTTTC.

This clone has only a few counts. This chain connects TRBV4-1 to TRBJ2-5; 12 bases are shared with TRBD2. Per germline, CDR1 MGHRA and CDR2 YSYEKL. The CDR3 runs to 16 residues. Trimming removed 1 base from V and 4 bases from J; junction bases left unmatched: 4. CDR3: CASSQALLAGGETQYF. The DNA for the CDR3 is TGCGCCAGCAGCCAAGCCCTACTAGCGGGGGGAGAGACCCAGTACTTC.